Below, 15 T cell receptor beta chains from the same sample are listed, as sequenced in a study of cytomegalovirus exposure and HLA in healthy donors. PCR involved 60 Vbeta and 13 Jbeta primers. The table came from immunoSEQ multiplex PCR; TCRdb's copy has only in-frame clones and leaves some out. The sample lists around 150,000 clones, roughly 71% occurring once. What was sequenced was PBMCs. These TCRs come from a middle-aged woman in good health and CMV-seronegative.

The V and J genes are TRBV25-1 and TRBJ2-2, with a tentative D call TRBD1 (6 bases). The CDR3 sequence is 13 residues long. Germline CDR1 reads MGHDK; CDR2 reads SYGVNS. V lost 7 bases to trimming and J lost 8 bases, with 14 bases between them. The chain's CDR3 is CASTKTGRGELFF. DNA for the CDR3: TGTGCCAGCACTAAGACAGGCCGGGGGGAGCTGTTTTTT.

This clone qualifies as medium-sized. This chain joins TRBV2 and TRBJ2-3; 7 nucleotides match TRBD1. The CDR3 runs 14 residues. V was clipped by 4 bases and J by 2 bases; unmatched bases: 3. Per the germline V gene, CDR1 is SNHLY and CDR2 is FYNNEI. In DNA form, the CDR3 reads TGTGCCAGCAGTGCAGGGGGAAACACAGATACGCAGTATTTT. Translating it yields CASSAGGNTDTQYF. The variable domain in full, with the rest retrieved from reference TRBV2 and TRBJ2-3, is EPEVTQTPSHQVTQMGQEVILRCVPISNHLYFYWYRQILGQKVEFLVSFYNNEISEKSEIFDDQFSVERPDGSNFTLKIRSTKLEDSAMYFCASSAGGNTDTQYFGPGTRLTVL.

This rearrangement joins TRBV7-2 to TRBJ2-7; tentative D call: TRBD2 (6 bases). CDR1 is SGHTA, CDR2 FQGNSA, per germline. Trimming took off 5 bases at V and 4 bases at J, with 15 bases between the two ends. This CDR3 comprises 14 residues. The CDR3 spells CASSRTGVDYEQYF. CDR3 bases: TGTGCCAGCAGCCGAACGGGAGTCGATTACGAGCAGTACTTC.

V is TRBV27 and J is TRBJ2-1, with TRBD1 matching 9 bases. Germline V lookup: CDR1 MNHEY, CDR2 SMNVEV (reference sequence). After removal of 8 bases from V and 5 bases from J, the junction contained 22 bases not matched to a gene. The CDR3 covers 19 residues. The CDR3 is CASFETTYDRGVVDNEQFF. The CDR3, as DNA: TGTGCCAGCTTTGAGACGACTTACGACAGGGGGGTGGTAGACAATGAGCAGTTCTTC.

CDR3: CASSQDLSDNEQFF. As DNA, the CDR3 is TGCGCCAGCAGCCAAGATTTATCGGACAATGAGCAGTTCTTC. The rearrangement uses TRBV4-1 and TRBJ2-1; D is unclear. The CDR3 covers 14 residues. The germline gives CDR1 MGHRA, CDR2 YSYEKL. V was trimmed by 0 bases and J by 5 bases, leaving 8 bases between them.

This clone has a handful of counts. The CDR3 bases are TGTGCCAGCAGCTCCTCGGTGGGCCCCTACGAGCAGTACTTC. This gives the protein CASSSSVGPYEQYF. This chain connects TRBV7-2 to TRBJ2-7, with D hard to call. This CDR3 is built from 14 residues. CDR1 SGHTA and CDR2 FQGNSA come from the germline V gene. Between the trimmed V and J ends, which lost 4 bases and 2 bases, there was a span of 12 bases.

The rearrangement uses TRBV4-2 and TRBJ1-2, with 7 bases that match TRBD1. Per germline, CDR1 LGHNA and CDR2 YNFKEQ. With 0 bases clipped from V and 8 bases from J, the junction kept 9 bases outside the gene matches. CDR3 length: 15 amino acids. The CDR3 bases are TGTGCCAGCAGCCAAGATGAAAAGGGGGCTGGGGGCTACACCTTC. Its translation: CASSQDEKGAGGYTF.

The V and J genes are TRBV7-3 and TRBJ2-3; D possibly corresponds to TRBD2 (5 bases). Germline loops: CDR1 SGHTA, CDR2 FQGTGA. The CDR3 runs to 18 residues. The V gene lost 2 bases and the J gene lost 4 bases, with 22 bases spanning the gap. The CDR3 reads CASSLFYLSLASPDTQYF. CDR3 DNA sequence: TGTGCCAGCAGCTTATTTTACCTCTCCCTAGCATCACCAGATACGCAGTATTTT.

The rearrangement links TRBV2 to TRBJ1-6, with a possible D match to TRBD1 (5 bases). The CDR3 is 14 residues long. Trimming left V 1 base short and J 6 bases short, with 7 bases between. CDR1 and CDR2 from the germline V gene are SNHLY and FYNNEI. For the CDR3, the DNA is TGTGCCAGCAGTGAAGAGGGGCTTAATTCACCCCTCCACTTT. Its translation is CASSEEGLNSPLHF. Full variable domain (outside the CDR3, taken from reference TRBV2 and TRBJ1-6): EPEVTQTPSHQVTQMGQEVILRCVPISNHLYFYWYRQILGQKVEFLVSFYNNEISEKSEIFDDQFSVERPDGSNFTLKIRSTKLEDSAMYFCASSEEGLNSPLHFGNGTRLTVT.

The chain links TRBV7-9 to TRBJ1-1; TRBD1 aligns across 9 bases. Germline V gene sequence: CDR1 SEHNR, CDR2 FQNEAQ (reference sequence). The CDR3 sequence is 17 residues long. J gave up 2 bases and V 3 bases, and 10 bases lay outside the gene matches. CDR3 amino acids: CASSLTVSDRGNTEAFF. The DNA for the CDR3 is TGTGCCAGCAGCTTGACAGTTTCGGACAGGGGAAACACTGAAGCTTTCTTT.

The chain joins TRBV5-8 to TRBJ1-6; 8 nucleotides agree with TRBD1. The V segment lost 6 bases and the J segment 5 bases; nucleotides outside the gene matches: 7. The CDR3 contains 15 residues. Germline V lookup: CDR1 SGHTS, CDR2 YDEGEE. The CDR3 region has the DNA TGTGCCAGCATCGACAGGGGAGCGCATAATTCACCCCTCCACTTT. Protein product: CASIDRGAHNSPLHF.

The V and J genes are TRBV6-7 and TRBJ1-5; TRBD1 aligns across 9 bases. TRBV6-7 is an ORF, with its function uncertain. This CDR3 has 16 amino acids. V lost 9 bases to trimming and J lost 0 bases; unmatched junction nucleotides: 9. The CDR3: CARYRGLPYSNQPQHF. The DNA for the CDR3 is TGTGCCAGGTACAGGGGGCTCCCCTATAGCAATCAGCCCCAGCATTTT.

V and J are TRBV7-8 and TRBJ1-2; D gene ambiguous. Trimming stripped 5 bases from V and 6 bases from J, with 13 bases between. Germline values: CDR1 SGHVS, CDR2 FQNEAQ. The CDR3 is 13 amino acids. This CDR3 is CASSHSSVDGYTF. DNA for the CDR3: TGTGCCAGCAGCCACTCATCTGTGGATGGCTACACCTTC.

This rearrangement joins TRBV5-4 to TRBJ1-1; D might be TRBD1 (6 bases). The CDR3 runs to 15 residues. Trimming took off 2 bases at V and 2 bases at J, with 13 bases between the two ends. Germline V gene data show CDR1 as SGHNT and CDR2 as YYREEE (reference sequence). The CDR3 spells CASSFRAGDNTEAFF. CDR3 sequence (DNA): TGTGCCAGCAGCTTTCGGGCAGGGGATAACACTGAAGCTTTCTTT.

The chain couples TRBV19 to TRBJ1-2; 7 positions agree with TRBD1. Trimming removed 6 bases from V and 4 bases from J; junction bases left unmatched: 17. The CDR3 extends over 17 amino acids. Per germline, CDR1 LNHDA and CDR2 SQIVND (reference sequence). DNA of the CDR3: TGTGCCAGTAGAACAGGGGCCGGAGGCCTGAAGTCCTATGGCTACACCTTC. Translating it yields CASRTGAGGLKSYGYTF. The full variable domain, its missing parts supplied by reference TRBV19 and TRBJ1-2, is DGGITQSPKYLFRKEGQNVTLSCEQNLNHDAMYWYRQDPGQGLRLIYYSQIVNDFQKGDIAEGYSVSREKKESFPLTVTSAQKNPTAFYLCASRTGAGGLKSYGYTFGSGTRLTVV.